This T cell receptor (beta chain) was identified during a study of blood T cells in healthy people across ages. Looking at the study overall: Through template switching, about one barcoded beta molecule was captured per two T cells, as measured in model experiments.

The use of a sample-barcoded 5' primer and a J-beta primer mix characterized a second PCR of roughly 6 to 11 cycles. Via MiXCR, TCRdb re-called the 5' RACE reads, giving one row per CDR3 protein. The sample lists about 640,000 distinct CDR3 sequences; approximately 40% were seen once. The donors, healthy Caucasians from Russia, were aged about 6 to 95. Trimming removed 4 bases from V and 2 bases from J; junction bases left unmatched: 6. Per germline, CDR1 LGHDT and CDR2 YNNKEL (reference sequence). This CDR3 is 15 amino acids long. The chain is built from TRBV3-1 and TRBJ2-3, with 7 nucleotides matching TRBD2. This sequence originates from a man aged 80 or over in good health. Sequenced: blood. The CDR3 protein is CASSLSGAVTDTQYF. DNA for the CDR3: TGTGCCAGCAGCCTAAGCGGGGCCGTCACAGATACGCAGTATTTT.